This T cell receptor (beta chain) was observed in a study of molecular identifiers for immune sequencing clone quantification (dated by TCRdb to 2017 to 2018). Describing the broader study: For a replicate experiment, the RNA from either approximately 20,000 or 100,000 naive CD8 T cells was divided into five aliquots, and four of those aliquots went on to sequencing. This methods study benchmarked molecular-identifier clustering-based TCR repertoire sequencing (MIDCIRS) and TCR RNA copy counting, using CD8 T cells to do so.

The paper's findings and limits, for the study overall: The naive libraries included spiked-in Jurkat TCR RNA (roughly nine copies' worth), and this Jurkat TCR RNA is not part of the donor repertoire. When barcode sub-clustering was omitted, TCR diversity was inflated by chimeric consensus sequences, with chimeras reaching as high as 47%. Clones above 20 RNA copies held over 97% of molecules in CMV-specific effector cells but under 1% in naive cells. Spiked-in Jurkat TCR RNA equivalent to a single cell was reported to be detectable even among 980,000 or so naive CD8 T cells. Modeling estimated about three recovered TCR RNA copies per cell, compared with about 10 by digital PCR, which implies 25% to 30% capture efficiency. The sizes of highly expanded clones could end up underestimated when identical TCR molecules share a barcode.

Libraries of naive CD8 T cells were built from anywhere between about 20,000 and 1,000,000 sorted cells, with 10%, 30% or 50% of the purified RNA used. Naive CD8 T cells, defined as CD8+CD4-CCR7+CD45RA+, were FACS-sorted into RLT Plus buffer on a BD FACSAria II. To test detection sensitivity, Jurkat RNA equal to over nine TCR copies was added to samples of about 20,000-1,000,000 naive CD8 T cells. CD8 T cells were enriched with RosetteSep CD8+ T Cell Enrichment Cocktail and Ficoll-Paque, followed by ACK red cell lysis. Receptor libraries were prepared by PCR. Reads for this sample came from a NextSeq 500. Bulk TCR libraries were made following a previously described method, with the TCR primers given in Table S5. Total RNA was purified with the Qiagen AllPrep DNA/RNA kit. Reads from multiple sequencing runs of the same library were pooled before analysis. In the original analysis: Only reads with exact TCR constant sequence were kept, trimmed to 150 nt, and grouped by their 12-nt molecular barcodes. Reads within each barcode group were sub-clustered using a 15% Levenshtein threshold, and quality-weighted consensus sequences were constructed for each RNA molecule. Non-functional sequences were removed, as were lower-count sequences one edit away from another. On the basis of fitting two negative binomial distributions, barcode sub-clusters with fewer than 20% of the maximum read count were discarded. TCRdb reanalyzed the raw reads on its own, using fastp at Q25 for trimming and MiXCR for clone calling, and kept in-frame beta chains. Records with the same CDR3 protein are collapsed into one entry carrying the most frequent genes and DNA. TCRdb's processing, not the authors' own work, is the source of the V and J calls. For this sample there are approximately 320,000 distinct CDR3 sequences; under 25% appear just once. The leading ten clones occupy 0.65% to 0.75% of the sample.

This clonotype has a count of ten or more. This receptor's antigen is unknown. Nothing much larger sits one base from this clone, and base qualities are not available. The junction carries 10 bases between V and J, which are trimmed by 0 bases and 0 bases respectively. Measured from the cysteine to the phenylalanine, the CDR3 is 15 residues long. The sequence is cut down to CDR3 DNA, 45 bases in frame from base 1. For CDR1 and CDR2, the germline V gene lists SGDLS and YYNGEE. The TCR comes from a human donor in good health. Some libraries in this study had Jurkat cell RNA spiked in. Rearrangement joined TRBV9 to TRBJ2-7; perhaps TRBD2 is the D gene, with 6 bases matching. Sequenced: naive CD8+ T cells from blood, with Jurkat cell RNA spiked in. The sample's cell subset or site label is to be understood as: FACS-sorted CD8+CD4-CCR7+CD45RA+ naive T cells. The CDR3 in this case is CASSVGEAASYEQYF. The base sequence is TGTGCCAGCAGCGTAGGGGAGGCAGCCTCCTACGAGCAGTACTTC. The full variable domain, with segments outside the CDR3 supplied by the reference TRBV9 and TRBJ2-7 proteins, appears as DSGVTQTPKHLITATGQRVTLRCSPRSGDLSVYWYQQSLDQGLQFLIQYYNGEERAKGNILERFSAQQFPDLHSELNLSSLELGDSALYFCASSVGEAASYEQYFGPGTRLTVT.